This T cell receptor (beta chain) derives from a study of OX40 agonist ivuxolimab in advanced cancers. In terms of the full investigation: Ivuxolimab was an agonistic, fully human IgG2 monoclonal antibody directed against OX40 (CD134), a costimulatory receptor. Intravenous ivuxolimab was administered to patients every 2 weeks at six dose levels: 0.01, 0.1, 0.3, 1.5, 3 and 10 mg/kg. Of the 50 to 55 patients in dose escalation, 19 had hepatocellular carcinoma, about 15 had melanoma, 9 had renal cell carcinoma and 9 had head and neck cancer. In the dose-escalation cohort, roughly four fifths of patients were male, and the mean age was approximately 55 years, with a range of roughly 20 to 85. Patients were allowed to have had prior anti-PD-1, anti-PD-L1 or anti-CTLA-4 therapy, and approximately 40% of the dose-escalation patients had previously received checkpoint inhibitors. Partial responses occurred in three dose-escalation patients: two with cutaneous melanoma and one with hepatocellular carcinoma. Peripheral TCRbeta sequencing was intended to test whether TCR sequence diversity was altered and clonal T-cell expansion was caused by ivuxolimab. The paper reports the monotherapy dose-escalation portion (N of about 51 patients) of the phase I ivuxolimab trial. Overall study results and their limits: The antigen specificity of the clonally expanded peripheral T cells was not determined. Low levels of normalized T-cell clonal expansion were also seen in some patients who did not respond. Clonal expansion of both CD4+ and CD8+ blood T cells was observed from baseline to week 6 at doses 0.1 to 3.0 mg/kg. After ivuxolimab, CD8+ T cells had more expanded clones than CD4+ T cells on average. In the 0.1-3.0 mg/kg groups, partial responders had among the lowest normalized peripheral clonal expansion, particularly in CD8+ T cells.

Notes on this clone: The clone's antigen remains unknown. No base quality values were provided; no much bigger clone lies one nucleotide off.

Genomic DNA was extracted from sorted cells for sequencing of the TCRbeta CDR3 region. The immunoSEQ Assay was used to sequence the TCRbeta CDR3 regions. TCRdb retrieved this table from immuneACCESS and kept in-frame rearrangements only. Not all clones are present; in checked studies, unresolved V genes account for under half, and no reason is known for the remainder. Here the sample has 80,000 or so clones; roughly 89% occur a single time. The ten top clones hold 0.55% to 0.65% of the sample. Patients with autoimmune disease history or receiving systemic immunosuppression were excluded from the trial. Peripheral blood for TCR sequencing was collected from all dose cohorts at baseline, on cycle 4 day 1, and on cycle 7 day 1. Samples were obtained from an open-label, multicenter, first-in-human phase I dose-escalation trial of ivuxolimab. Adults with locally advanced or metastatic head and neck squamous cell, hepatocellular, melanoma or renal cell carcinoma were enrolled in the trial. Before TCR sequencing, CD4+ T cells and CD8+ T cells from peripheral blood were sorted into separate populations.

The sequence derives from an adult with an advanced solid tumor such as melanoma, head and neck, liver or kidney cancer. The starting material was CD4+ or CD8+ T cells sorted from blood, obtained in a trial of the OX40 agonist ivuxolimab.

The bases are TGCGCCAGCAGCCGGGGGACAGGGGGCTCAGATACGCAGTATTTT. Translated, it reads CASSRGTGGSDTQYF. The receptor chain draws on TRBV5-1 and TRBJ2-3; 12 bases in between match TRBD1. Germline trimming amounts to 4 bases on V and 4 bases on J, with 4 as the count of junction bases outside the gene matches. The CDR3 runs 15 amino acids, cysteine and phenylalanine included. The read is trimmed to its CDR3 DNA, 45 bases read in frame from base 1. Via the germline V gene, CDR1 is SGHRS and CDR2 YFSETQ.